The text below deals with one TCR beta chain. Its cognate antigen has yet to be identified. Per-base quality was not reported, and no clone a single base away is much larger than it. The data stem from a study of blood T cell repertoires in COVID-19 (dated by TCRdb to the early 2020s). About the investigation overall: Collaborator samples came from the United States, Italy and Spain and covered acute and convalescent phases of COVID-19. The prospective study material was composed of cDNA or gDNA derived from T cells, B-cell-depleted T cells, or PBMCs. The dataset comprised deeply sampled blood TCRbeta repertoires from subjects exposed to, actively infected with, or recovered from COVID-19. The repertoires were made available in a free public database intended to serve as a resource for research on the immune response to SARS-CoV-2. Samples came from the ongoing ImmuneRACE study (first 160 participants) plus 1,254 subjects from 6 global collaborators. The sample metadata nearly always contained a de-identified subject ID, COVID-19 status, age in years and sex. HLA class I and class II types, where available, came from metadata supplied by the sample provider rather than from assay-based typing. Paper-wide results and their limitations: Clinical and demographic metadata were provided uncurated, with the amount varying by source and participant.

Collaborating institutions collected whole blood in K2EDTA tubes following their own protocols. For TCRbeta analysis, collaborators shipped samples in one of three forms: frozen whole blood, isolated PBMCs, or DNA extracted from either of those sample types. The immunoSEQ Assay, a bias-controlled multiplex PCR, was used to amplify TCRbeta CDR3 regions from genomic DNA. As for the authors' bioinformatics: The number of nucleated cells in each sample was estimated by amplification of reference gene primers within the assay. To quantify the absolute abundance of each unique TCRbeta CDR3 rearrangement, sequence reads were collapsed and filtered. For each sample, productive Simpson clonality was calculated as the square root of Simpson's diversity index over productive rearrangements. TCRdb carries this immuneACCESS record with in-frame sequences only. Its versions omit some clonotypes, under half of them owing to an unresolved V gene in the studies checked, with the rest unexplained. Clone size and the V and J calls come from that table; the DNA yielded D and trimming. The sample profile shows approximately 190,000 clones; 88% of them were found once. Around 6% of the sample is held by the ten biggest clonotypes.

The CDR3 starts with the cysteine, ends with the phenylalanine, and has 15 residues. The retained sequence is limited to the CDR3, 45 bases, with the frame set at the first base. According to the germline V gene, CDR1 reads MNHEY and CDR2 reads SVGAGI. For this chain, trimming is 4 bases at the V end and 5 bases at the J end, and the number of junction bases without a gene match is 5. The sequence was obtained from a man aged 35 to 55 with active or convalescent COVID-19. The sequencing sample was made of peripheral blood. The rearranged segments are TRBV6-5 and TRBJ2-2; TRBD2 aligns with 9 central bases. The nucleotide sequence reads TGTGCCAGCAGTTTAGCGGGAGTTCGAACCGGGGAGCTGTTTTTT. It encodes CASSLAGVRTGELFF.